This T cell receptor beta chain was identified during a study of cytomegalovirus exposure and HLA in healthy donors. General study findings and limits: According to a later analysis, donors in an Asian-associated ancestry cluster reportedly had fewer N-insertions than the roughly 720-donor mean. In an earlier analysis, most TCR beta V segments were productive about 87% or about 30% of the time. Some TCR beta chains (over 150 of them) were listed as cytomegalovirus-associated. In a later analysis, TCR beta V- and J-gene trimming showed a link to a missense DCLRE1C variant.

The PCR made use of 60 Vbeta and 13 Jbeta primers. TCRdb's table, derived via immunoSEQ multiplex PCR, lists solely in-frame clones and lacks some. This sample has fewer than 200,000 clones, with about 85% found just once. Trimming pared 6 bases from V and 12 bases from J, leaving 12 bases between. CDR1 and CDR2 (germline): MNHNS, SASEGT. The length of the CDR3 is 10 residues. On this clone itself: As yet, its antigen is unknown.

The TCR originated in a woman between 50 and 59 years old in good health and CMV-seropositive. Material: PBMCs. This chain connects TRBV6-1 to TRBJ2-7; D is possibly TRBD1 (5 bases). The CDR3 region has the DNA TGTGCCAGCAGACATGGACAACTGTACTTC. Protein: CASRHGQLYF.